This TCR beta chain was recovered during a study of CD8 T cells in ankylosing spondylitis. Findings of the study overall: The disease-linked clones had a CD8+ phenotype and low blood frequencies. Typical of ankylosing spondylitis blood, it appeared, was a TCR beta motif of about eight highly homologous variants.

Quantitative 5'-RACE with molecular barcodes produced the TCR beta libraries. TCRdb itself ran the 5' RACE reads through MiXCR, one entry per CDR3 protein. Here the sample spans roughly 400,000 distinct CDR3 sequences, around 22% being singletons. With V trimmed by 4 bases and J by 9 bases, 14 bases remained unmatched. CDR3 length: 16 amino acids. The germline gives CDR1 SGHTA, CDR2 FQGTGA. A word on this clonotype: What it binds is not known.

This TCR derives from a male donor with ankylosing spondylitis. The V gene is TRBV7-3, the J gene TRBJ2-1; TRBD2 matches at 8 bases. Source material: blood, either unsorted or a sorted T cell fraction (not recorded which). The CDR3 loop reads CASSWTPGGPAVEQFF. CDR3 sequence (DNA): TGTGCCAGCAGCTGGACCCCGGGAGGGCCCGCGGTTGAGCAGTTCTTC.